This T cell receptor beta chain was documented in a study of T cells after posttransplantation cyclophosphamide. Trimming shortened V by 4 bases and J by 6 bases, and 13 bases separated the two germline ends. The CDR3 contains 14 residues. The V gene's germline CDR1 is MNHNY and CDR2 SVGAGI (reference sequence). Study-level results: After PTCy, TRB diversity resembled that of CNI/methotrexate controls. Later blood repertoires were often dominated by clones from the donor CD8+ memory compartment. TRB overlap between skin or GI tissue T cells and blood was limited.

Controls had myeloablative marrow grafts with methotrexate and calcineurin inhibitor, sampled at 1 year. Using immunoSEQ multiplex PCR, the repertoire was profiled, and TCRdb retains in-frame clones only, with some absent. The repertoire includes 20,000 to 25,000 clones, roughly 90% of them detected once, and around 8.2% sits in the top ten. This clone occurred a few times. Its antigen is not identified. The sequenced sample was PBMCs, obtained after an allogeneic stem cell transplant with a calcineurin inhibitor and methotrexate. The rearrangement uses TRBV6-6 and TRBJ2-1, with D possibly being TRBD2 (5 bases). This receptor was obtained from a female patient aged 50-60 years who received an allogeneic stem cell transplant from an unrelated donor, was CMV-positive, and had chronic GVHD only. Some T cells may be the graft donor's. CDR3 DNA sequence: TGTGCCAGCAGTTTTGTGGGAGACCCCAATGAGCAGTTCTTC. Translated: CASSFVGDPNEQFF.